This T cell receptor (beta chain) was sequenced during a study of blood T cell repertoires in COVID-19. The wider study: Some COVID-19 samples were acute and others convalescent; all came from the United States, Italy and Spain.

Germline values: CDR1 LGHNA, CDR2 YNFKEQ. The CDR3 is 17 amino acids. The V segment lost 1 base and the J segment 6 bases; nucleotides outside the gene matches: 12. The authors' processing: Amplification of reference gene primers was used by the study to estimate nucleated cell counts. Clones were sequenced by immunoSEQ multiplex PCR, and TCRdb holds only the in-frame ones, with some missing. V and J calls and clone size are those listed in that table; D and trimming were worked out from the DNA. The data contain approximately 140,000 clones, about four fifths of them singletons. Enrolment of Seattle patients took place during active infection, and they were followed longitudinally.

This chain connects TRBV4-2 to TRBJ2-1; TRBD2 matches 7 bases. The sample taken for sequencing was peripheral blood. The origin of this receptor is a young man with COVID-19, enrolled during active disease. DNA for the CDR3: TGTGCCAGCAGCCAAGGGAGCAGGCGGGAGCCCTCCAATGAGCAGTTCTTC. Protein sequence: CASSQGSRREPSNEQFF.